This T cell receptor beta chain was identified during a study of T cell responses to AZD1222 COVID-19 vaccine. The study, taken as a whole, reports: In the spike-specific TCR repertoire, nearly half reportedly target unmutated variant regions. All repertoire sampling was performed exclusively after the peak T cell response.

Using immunoSEQ multiplex PCR, the repertoire was profiled, and TCRdb retains in-frame clones only, with some absent. The table shows under 250,000 clones, with more than 85% occurring only once. The CDR3 runs 14 residues. With 1 base clipped from V and 7 bases from J, the junction kept 4 bases outside the gene matches. Germline CDR1 MNHEY, CDR2 SMNVEV (reference sequence). Points on this clone: Antigen specificity is unknown.

This rearrangement joins TRBV27 to TRBJ2-7; 10 bases are shared with TRBD1. The origin of this receptor is an adult in good health. The specimen was peripheral blood, collected on day 0 of MenACWY control vaccination. The CDR3 bases are TGTGCCAGCAGTTTATTGGACAGGGGGGTGGAGCAGTACTTC. Translating it yields CASSLLDRGVEQYF.